These 8 T cell receptor beta chains were sequenced from one sample in a study of blood T cell repertoires in COVID-19. Repertoires were generated with immunoSEQ multiplex PCR, while TCRdb's copy carries only in-frame clones and drops some. The sample includes about 75,000 clones, 88% of them seen just once. Sequencing input: peripheral blood. These receptors were taken from a human donor in a cohort sampled during active COVID-19.

The rearrangement links TRBV2 to TRBJ2-1, with 8 positions matching TRBD2. There are 15 residues in the CDR3. V trimming: 4 bases; J trimming: 9 bases; junction bases outside the gene matches: 11. Germline values: CDR1 SNHLY, CDR2 FYNNEI. CDR3 region: CASSVKLAAAGEQFF. The DNA of the CDR3 is TGTGCCAGCAGTGTAAAACTAGCGGCAGCGGGTGAGCAGTTCTTC. Variable domain in full (rest from reference TRBV2 and TRBJ2-1): EPEVTQTPSHQVTQMGQEVILRCVPISNHLYFYWYRQILGQKVEFLVSFYNNEISEKSEIFDDQFSVERPDGSNFTLKIRSTKLEDSAMYFCASSVKLAAAGEQFFGPGTRLTVL.

This clone was recorded a few times. The rearrangement uses TRBV4-3 and TRBJ1-2; D is ambiguous. V was clipped by 0 bases and J by 4 bases, with 15 bases between them. The length of the CDR3 is 16 residues. The V gene's germline CDR1 is LGHNA and CDR2 YSLEER. The CDR3 DNA is TGCGCCAGCAGCCAAGATGCCGGTCAAACCGCCTATGGCTACACCTTC. Residues: CASSQDAGQTAYGYTF.

V usage is TRBV4-1 and J usage is TRBJ2-2; D remains ambiguous. Germline V gene data show CDR1 as MGHRA and CDR2 as YSYEKL. The germline V and J ends were trimmed by 1 base and 6 bases, with 6 bases remaining between them. The CDR3 spans 13 residues. CDR3 DNA sequence: TGCGCCAGCAGCCAAGGGCTCTCCGGGGAGCTGTTTTTT. It yields the protein CASSQGLSGELFF.

The rearrangement joins TRBV19 to TRBJ2-3; tentatively, D is TRBD2 (5 bases). The CDR3 totals 12 residues. The germline V gene has CDR1 LNHDA and CDR2 SQIVND (reference sequence). V gave up 5 bases and J gave up 4 bases, with 7 bases separating them. This CDR3 reads CASSVGADTQYF. Here the CDR3 DNA reads TGTGCCAGTAGTGTCGGGGCAGATACGCAGTATTTT.

The chain employs TRBV11-2 and TRBJ1-1, with a tentative D call TRBD1 (6 bases). CDR3 length: 16 residues. Germline V gene data show CDR1 as SGHAT and CDR2 as FQNNGV. Trimming left V 4 bases short and J 4 bases short, with 19 bases between. Here the CDR3 DNA reads TGTGCCAGCAGCTCATTAACAGGGTCGGTAGGCACTGAAGCTTTCTTT. Its protein is CASSSLTGSVGTEAFF.

The chain joins TRBV9 to TRBJ2-1; 9 bases match TRBD1. CDR1 is SGDLS, CDR2 YYNGEE, per germline. The V and J ends lost 5 bases and 4 bases, in that order; junction bases with no gene match: 7. The CDR3 is 15 residues long. CDR3 amino acids: CASRETGGRYNEQFF. The CDR3 bases are TGTGCCAGCAGGGAAACAGGGGGCCGTTACAATGAGCAGTTCTTC. Full variable domain (remainder filled in from reference TRBV9 and TRBJ2-1): DSGVTQTPKHLITATGQRVTLRCSPRSGDLSVYWYQQSLDQGLQFLIQYYNGEERAKGNILERFSAQQFPDLHSELNLSSLELGDSALYFCASRETGGRYNEQFFGPGTRLTVL.

The rearrangement uses TRBV28 and TRBJ1-1; 7 positions match TRBD1. With V trimmed by 7 bases and J by 7 bases, 12 bases remained unmatched. The V gene's germline CDR1 is MDHEN and CDR2 SYDVKM. The CDR3 loop spans 14 amino acids. DNA for the CDR3: TGTGCCAGCATGGTCCGGGACAGTCTGATTGAAGCTTTCTTT. Residues: CASMVRDSLIEAFF.

The rearrangement joins TRBV4-2 to TRBJ2-1; 10 bases fit TRBD2. The CDR3 has 17 residues. J gave up 4 bases and V 4 bases, and 10 bases lay outside the gene matches. Germline CDR1 is LGHNA and CDR2 is YNFKEQ. CDR3 DNA sequence: TGTGCCAGCAGCCCGGTCGGTAGCGGGAGGAAGTACAATGAGCAGTTCTTC. It is translated as CASSPVGSGRKYNEQFF.